Following are 13 T cell receptor beta chains from one sample sequenced in a study of glioma-infiltrating T cells. Using RNA template, CDR3s of TCR alpha and beta were amplified with iRepertoire arm-PCR. TCRdb used MiXCR to reprocess the multiplex PCR reads, holding one entry per CDR3 protein. The data show 100,000 to 150,000 distinct CDR3 sequences, with around a quarter seen just once and 27% held by the top ten. Sample: glioma tissue, nonneoplastic brain tissue, or PBMCs (not recorded which). All receptors derive from a human donor with low-grade glioma or glioblastoma, undergoing nonglioma brain surgery, or in good health (not recorded which).

This clonotype has at least ten counts. The chain joins TRBV6-1 to TRBJ2-7; D possibly corresponds to TRBD1 (6 bases). Trimming pared 7 bases from V and 5 bases from J, leaving 18 bases between. The CDR3 is 14 residues long. The germline gives CDR1 MNHNS, CDR2 SASEGT. The CDR3 sequence: CASTAQGLMNEQYV. For the CDR3, the DNA is TGTGCCAGCACCGCTCAGGGGCTGATGAACGAGCAGTACGTC.

On this clonotype itself: A clone one base away is much larger, so this may be a read error. Lacking the conserved final phenylalanine or tryptophan, this CDR3 likely reflects a read error. This rearrangement joins TRBV20-1 to TRBJ2-3; D might be TRBD2 (5 bases). The CDR3 spans 13 residues. V lost 3 bases and J 6 bases, leaving 13 bases between the germline ends. From germline, CDR1 is DFQATT and CDR2 SNEGSKA (reference sequence). The CDR3 region has the DNA TGCAGTGCTAGGATTAGCGAACGGGATACGCAGTATATT. This translates into CSARISERDTQYI.

CDR3 bases: TGTGCCAGTAGAGAGACACTTAGCAATCAGCCCCAGCATTTT. Protein sequence: CASRETLSNQPQHF. V is TRBV19 and J is TRBJ1-5; no reliable D call. Germline V lookup: CDR1 LNHDA, CDR2 SQIVND (reference sequence). Trimming stripped 6 bases from V and 0 bases from J, with 9 bases between. There are 14 residues in the CDR3.

As to this clonotype: A much larger clone differs from this one at a single base, so this may be a read error. This chain connects TRBV27 to TRBJ1-2, with a tentative D call TRBD1 (5 bases). The CDR3 has 13 amino acids. The V gene's germline CDR1 is MNHEY and CDR2 SMNVEV (reference sequence). The V end was cut by 7 bases, the J end by 5 bases, with 14 bases between. CDR3 DNA: TGTGCCAGCAAGGGGTTACCAATGTATGGCTACACCTTC. Protein sequence: CASKGLPMYGYTF.

This chain links TRBV20-1 with TRBJ2-3, with 7 positions matching TRBD2. J lost 0 bases, V lost 5 bases, and 8 bases had no gene match. Germline V gene data show CDR1 as DFQATT and CDR2 as SNEGSKA (reference sequence). There are 15 residues in the CDR3. CDR3 bases: TGCAGTGCTCCCCCGACTAGCCTGAGCACAGATACGCAGTATTTT. Translated, it gives CSAPPTSLSTDTQYF.

This clonotype was observed at least ten times. V is TRBV25-1 and J is TRBJ2-3; possibly TRBD2 for D (6 bases). Looked up from germline, CDR1 is MGHDK and CDR2 is SYGVNS. V lost 8 bases and J lost 4, with 19 bases in between. This CDR3 has 15 residues. The CDR3 sequence: CASRTTSRSSDTQYF. In DNA form, the CDR3 reads TGTGCCAGCCGGACTACCTCGAGGTCTTCAGATACGCAGTATTTT.

This clonotype appeared many times. This chain uses TRBV20-1 with TRBJ1-1; the D is unclear. CDR3 length: 11 amino acids. V lost 0 bases and J lost 12, with 11 bases in between. The V gene's germline CDR1 is DFQATT and CDR2 SNEGSKA (reference sequence). CDR3 in amino acids: CSARDGPRTFF. CDR3 sequence (DNA): TGCAGTGCTAGAGACGGCCCTCGCACTTTCTTT.

This clonotype has just a few counts. The chain joins TRBV28 to TRBJ2-5, with D possibly being TRBD1 or TRBD2 (5 bases each). The germline V gene has CDR1 MDHEN and CDR2 SYDVKM. This CDR3 region has 17 residues. V dropped 5 bases and J dropped 1 base, with 20 bases sitting between them. CDR3: CASSPLPTGAIQETQYF. The CDR3 DNA sequence: TGTGCCAGCAGTCCCCTCCCTACCGGGGCCATCCAAGAGACCCAGTACTTC. The full variable domain, rest sourced from reference TRBV28 and TRBJ2-5, is DVKVTQSSRYLVKRTGEKVFLECVQDMDHENMFWYRQDPGLGLRLIYFSYDVKMKEKGDIPEGYSVSREKKERFSLILESASTNQTSMYLCASSPLPTGAIQETQYFGPGTRLLVL.

A note on this clonotype: Because it lacks the conserved phenylalanine or tryptophan at the end, this CDR3 is likely a read error. The J gene is TRBJ1-1, the V gene TRBV7-9, with 7 bases matching TRBD1. The germline gives CDR1 SEHNR, CDR2 FQNEAQ (reference sequence). Trimming cost V 2 bases and J 2 bases; bases outside gene matches: 5. CDR3 length equals 15 residues. In nucleotides, the CDR3 is TGTGCCAGCAGCTTAATGGGACAGTTAAACACTGAAGCTTTCTCT. This translates into CASSLMGQLNTEAFS.

This clonotype appeared a single time. This may be a read error: a much more frequent sequence differs by one nucleotide. V is TRBV3-1 and J is TRBJ1-5; D may be TRBD1 (6 bases). Deletions cut 0 bases from V and 11 bases from J, with 17 bases between. Germline lookup yields CDR1 LGHDT and CDR2 YNNKEL (reference sequence). CDR3 length equals 15 residues. CDR3 nucleotides: TGTGCCAGCAGCCAAGAGGCTGGGGGCCGGCAGTCCCAGCATTTT. Protein sequence: CASSQEAGGRQSQHF.

There are many counts of this clonotype. The rearrangement uses TRBV20-1 and TRBJ2-7, with 12 nucleotides matching TRBD1. The germline V gene encodes CDR1 DFQATT and CDR2 SNEGSKA (reference sequence). Trimming at V came to 2 bases and at J to 3 bases, leaving 8 bases not matched to a gene. This CDR3 has 16 amino acids. This CDR3 reads CSARPGTGGGSYEQYV. In DNA form, the CDR3 reads TGCAGTGCTAGACCCGGGACAGGGGGCGGAAGCTACGAGCAGTACGTC.

The chain combines TRBV27 with TRBJ1-5; weak D call: TRBD1 (6 bases). The CDR3 loop spans 17 amino acids. Looked up from germline, CDR1 is MNHEY and CDR2 is SMNVEV (reference sequence). Deletions cut 3 bases from V and 0 bases from J, with 15 bases between. The CDR3 DNA is TGTGCCAGCAGTTTCACTCGAAGGACAGATAGCAATCAGCCCCAGCATTTT. Amino acid sequence: CASSFTRRTDSNQPQHF.

In this sample, this clonotype turned up a few times. The gene calls are TRBV25-1 and TRBJ1-6, with 11 bases identical to TRBD1. The J segment lost 7 bases and the V segment lost 3 bases, leaving 5 bases of the junction unmatched. The CDR3 consists of 16 residues. CDR1 and CDR2 (germline): MGHDK, SYGVNS. CDR3 sequence (DNA): TGTGCCAGCAGTGAGGGCCGGACAGGGGGCAATTCACCCCTCCACTTT. It is translated as CASSEGRTGGNSPLHF.